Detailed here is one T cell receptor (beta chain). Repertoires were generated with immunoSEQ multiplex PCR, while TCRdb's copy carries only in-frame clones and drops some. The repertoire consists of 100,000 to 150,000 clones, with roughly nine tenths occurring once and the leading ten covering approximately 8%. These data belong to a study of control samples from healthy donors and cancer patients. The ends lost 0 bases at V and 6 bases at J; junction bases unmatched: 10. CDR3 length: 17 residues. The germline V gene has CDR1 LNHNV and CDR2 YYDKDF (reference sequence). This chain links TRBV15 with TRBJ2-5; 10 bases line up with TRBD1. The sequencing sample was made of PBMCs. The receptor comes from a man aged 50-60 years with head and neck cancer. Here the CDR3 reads CATSRDRGTGVMKTQYF. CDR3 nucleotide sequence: TGTGCCACCAGCAGAGATCGGGGGACAGGGGTCATGAAGACCCAGTACTTC.